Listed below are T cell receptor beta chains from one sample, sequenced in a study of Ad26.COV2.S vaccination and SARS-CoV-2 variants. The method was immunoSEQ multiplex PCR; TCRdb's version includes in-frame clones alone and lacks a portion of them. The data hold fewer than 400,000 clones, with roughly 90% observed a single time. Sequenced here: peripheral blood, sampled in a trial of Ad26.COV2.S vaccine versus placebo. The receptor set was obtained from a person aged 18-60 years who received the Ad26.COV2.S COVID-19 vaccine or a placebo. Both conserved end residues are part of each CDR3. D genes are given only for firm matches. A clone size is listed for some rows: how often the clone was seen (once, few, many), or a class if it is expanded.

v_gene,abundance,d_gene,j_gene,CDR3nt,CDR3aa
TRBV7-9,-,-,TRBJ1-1,TGTGCCAGCAGCTCAGGGGCGGGATTAGTAAACACTGAAGCTTTCTTT,CASSSGAGLVNTEAFF
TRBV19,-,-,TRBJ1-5,TGTGCCAGTAGTATGAGCGGAACAATACGAAGACAGCCCCAGCATTTT,CASSMSGTIRRQPQHF
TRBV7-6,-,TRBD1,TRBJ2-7,TGTGCCAGCAGCTCAGGACAGGGAAGAGGTGAGCAGTACTTC,CASSSGQGRGEQYF
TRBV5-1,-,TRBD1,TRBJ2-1,TGCGCCAGCAGCTTGAACAGGGGGGCCTACAATGAGCAGTTCTTC,CASSLNRGAYNEQFF
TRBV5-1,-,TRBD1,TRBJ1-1,TGCGCCAGCAGCACAGGGACAGGAATGAACACTGAAGCTTTCTTT,CASSTGTGMNTEAFF
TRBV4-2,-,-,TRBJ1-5,TGTGCCAGCAGCCAAGGCCCGGGGGGCGATCAGCCCCAGCATTTT,CASSQGPGGDQPQHF
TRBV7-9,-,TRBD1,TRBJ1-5,TGTGCCAGCAGGGAGACAGGGAGCAATCAGCCCCAGCATTTT,CASRETGSNQPQHF
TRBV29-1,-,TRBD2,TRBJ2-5,TGCAGCGGTAGCGGGCCGGGCTCGGGAGAGACCCAGTACTTC,CSGSGPGSGETQYF
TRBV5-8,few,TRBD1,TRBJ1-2,TGTGCCAGCCAAAGACAGGGGGCGGGCTATGGCTACACCTTC,CASQRQGAGYGYTF
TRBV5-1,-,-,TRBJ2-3,TGCGCCAGCAGCTTGGCCAGGTACGGGGGGCCAACAGATACGCAGTATTTT,CASSLARYGGPTDTQYF
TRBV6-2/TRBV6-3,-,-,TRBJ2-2,TGTGCCAGCAGTTACGGGGCAGGGGTCACCGGGGAGCTGTTTTTT,CASSYGAGVTGELFF
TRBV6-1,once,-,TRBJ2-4,TGTGCCAGCAGTGAGGGGTCAGGTAGGCCCAAAAACATTCAGTACTTC,CASSEGSGRPKNIQYF
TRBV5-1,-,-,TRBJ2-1,TGCGCCAGCAGTCACAGGGACAATGAATATGACAATGAGCAGTTCTTC,CASSHRDNEYDNEQFF
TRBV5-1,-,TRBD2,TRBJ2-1,TGCGCCAGCAGCCCCGGACTAGCGGGAGAGACTGAGCAGTTCTTC,CASSPGLAGETEQFF
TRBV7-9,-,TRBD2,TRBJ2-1,TGTGCCAGCAGCAGTTTTACCGGTGGACTAGTTGGGGTATACAATGAGCAGTTCTTC,CASSSFTGGLVGVYNEQFF
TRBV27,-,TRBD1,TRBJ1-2,TGTGCCAGCAGTTTAGGAGACAGGGGGCGAGGCTACACCTTC,CASSLGDRGRGYTF
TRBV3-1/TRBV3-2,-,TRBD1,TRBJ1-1,TGTGCCAGCAGCTCGATCGGGACAGGGGAAGTCGGGGCGGCTTTCTTT,CASSSIGTGEVGAAFF
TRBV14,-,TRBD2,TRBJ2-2,TGTGCCAGCAGCCAAGATCCGATTCTAGCGGGGGCGAACACCGGGGAGCTGTTTTTT,CASSQDPILAGANTGELFF
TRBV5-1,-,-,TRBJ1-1,TGCGCCAGCAAGGTCGGTGTGAACACTGAAGCTTTCTTT,CASKVGVNTEAFF
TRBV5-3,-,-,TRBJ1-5,TGTGCCAGAAGCTTTAAAGGGGCAGGGGTTCAGCCCCAGCATTTT,CARSFKGAGVQPQHF
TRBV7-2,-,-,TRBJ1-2,TGTGCCAGCAGTTTAATCGGGACAACCTATGGCTACACCTTC,CASSLIGTTYGYTF
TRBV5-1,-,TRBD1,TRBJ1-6,TGCGCCAGCAGCGGGAGGGGACAGAGCGGTCGTCTCAGTTATAATTCACCCCTCCACTTT,CASSGRGQSGRLSYNSPLHF
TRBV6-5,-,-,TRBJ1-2,TGTGCCAGCAGTTACTCCAGACAGAACCACTATGGCTACACCTTC,CASSYSRQNHYGYTF
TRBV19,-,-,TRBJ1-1,TGTGCCAGTTTACACCGGGACAAAGCTTTCTTT,CASLHRDKAFF
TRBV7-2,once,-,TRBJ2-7,TGTGCCAGCGCCTCCCTTCAGGGATTCTACGAGCAGTACTTC,CASASLQGFYEQYF
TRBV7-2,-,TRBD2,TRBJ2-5,TGTGCCAGCAGCTCCCCCCAACTAGCGGCCCGGGGGGCCCAGTACTTC,CASSSPQLAARGAQYF
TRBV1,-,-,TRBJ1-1,TGCACCAGCAGGGACACTGAAGCTTTCTTT,CTSRDTEAFF
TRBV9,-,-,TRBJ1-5,TGTGCCAGCAGCGCCACAGTGAGCCAGCCCCAGCATTTT,CASSATVSQPQHF
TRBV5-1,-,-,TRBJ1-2,TGCGCCAGCAGCTTGGACCCTACGGGGGCAACTAACTATGGCTACACCTTC,CASSLDPTGATNYGYTF
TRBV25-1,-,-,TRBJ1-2,TGTGCCAGCAGTGTAAACTATGGCTACACCTTC,CASSVNYGYTF